The 4 T cell receptor beta chains listed next were all sequenced from one sample in a study of radiotherapy plus CTLA-4 blockade in lung cancer. Assay: immunoSEQ multiplex PCR; the TCRdb copy retains only in-frame clones and omits some. The sample lists tens of thousands of clones; 73% were seen once. The input for sequencing was peripheral blood, taken from a patient treated with radiotherapy plus ipilimumab. The receptors come from a human donor with non-small cell lung cancer who had a complete response to radiotherapy plus ipilimumab.

The chain employs TRBV10-3 and TRBJ1-5; D uncertain. V lost 8 bases and J lost 5, with 13 bases in between. The CDR3 runs 13 residues. CDR1 and CDR2 from the germline V gene are ENHRY and SYGVKD. The CDR3 DNA reads TGTGCCATCTCAGGTGAGGGTTATCAGCCCCAGCATTTT. It codes for CAISGEGYQPQHF.

This clone was observed a few times. The chain uses TRBV19 and TRBJ2-7; 8 bases match TRBD1. V trimming: 5 bases; J trimming: 2 bases; junction bases outside the gene matches: 5. The CDR3 consists of 14 residues. Germline V CDR1 and CDR2: LNHDA, SQIVND (reference sequence). In nucleotides, the CDR3 is TGTGCCAGTAGTCCCGGGACAGGACCCTACGAGCAGTACTTC. It encodes CASSPGTGPYEQYF.

The V gene is TRBV5-1, the J gene TRBJ2-3; no firm D call. CDR3 length: 14 amino acids. Trimming cost V 4 bases and J 3 bases, with 12 bases left between them. Germline V CDR1 and CDR2: SGHRS, YFSETQ. The CDR3 region is CASSPPADTDTQYF. For the CDR3, the DNA is TGCGCCAGCAGCCCGCCTGCGGATACAGATACGCAGTATTTT.

CDR3 nucleotide sequence: TGTGCCAGCAGCTTCCGGGCTCCCGGAGGCAATGAGCAGTTCTTC. This sequence encodes CASSFRAPGGNEQFF. The rearrangement joins TRBV7-8 to TRBJ2-1, with D possibly matching TRBD2 (5 bases). Between the trimmed V and J ends, which lost 3 bases and 6 bases, there was a span of 15 bases. Germline values: CDR1 SGHVS, CDR2 FQNEAQ. The CDR3 loop spans 15 amino acids.